This T cell receptor (beta chain) was sequenced in a study of control samples from healthy donors and cancer patients. Libraries were prepared by immunoSEQ multiplex PCR; TCRdb keeps only in-frame clonotypes and omits some of them. The profile shows fewer than 200,000 clones, about 94% of them singletons. The CDR3 consists of 17 residues. J was trimmed by 0 bases and V by 4 bases; bases with no gene match: 7. From germline, CDR1 is MNHNS and CDR2 SASEGT. This clone was seen a single time. Sample: blood. The TCR sequence derives from a woman aged 60 to 75 in good health. V is TRBV6-1 and J is TRBJ1-3; 9 nucleotides line up with TRBD1. CDR3 DNA: TGTGCCAGCAGTGCCTCCGGGACAGGGAGCTCTGGAAACACCATATATTTT. Encoded protein: CASSASGTGSSGNTIYF.